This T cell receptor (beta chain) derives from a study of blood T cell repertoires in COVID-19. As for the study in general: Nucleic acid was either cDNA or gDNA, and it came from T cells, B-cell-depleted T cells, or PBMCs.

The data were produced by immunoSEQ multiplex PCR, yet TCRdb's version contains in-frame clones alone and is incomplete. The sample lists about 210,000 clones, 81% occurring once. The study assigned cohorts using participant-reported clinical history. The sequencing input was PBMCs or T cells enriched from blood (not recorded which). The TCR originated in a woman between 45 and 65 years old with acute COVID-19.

CDR3 sequence (DNA): TGTGCCAGCAGCCAAGTTAAGGGGGGGCCGATGAATGAGCAGTTCTTC. It codes for CASSQVKGGPMNEQFF. The chain joins TRBV3-1 (or the pseudogene TRBV3-2) to TRBJ2-1; D may be TRBD2 (7 bases). CDR1 is LGHDT and CDR2 is YNNKEL in the germline V gene (reference sequence). Deletions cut 1 base from V and 7 bases from J, with 17 bases between. This CDR3 has 16 residues.